This T cell receptor beta chain was observed in a study of blood T cell repertoires in COVID-19. About the research overall: Sites across the United States, Italy and Spain contributed samples from acute and convalescent COVID-19. PBMCs, B-cell-depleted T cells, or T cells were the source of the cDNA or gDNA that made up the material.

This CDR3 has 14 residues. Germline values: CDR1 SNHLY, CDR2 FYNNEI. The V and J ends lost 6 bases and 6 bases, in that order; junction bases with no gene match: 8. Methods used by the authors: Reference gene primer amplification in the assay estimated nucleated cell counts. Here immunoSEQ multiplex PCR was the method, and the copy in TCRdb shows in-frame clones only, minus some. V, J and clone size reflect that table, while D and trimming were determined from the DNA. The table has just over 200,000 clones, around 80% seen once. Sequencing used peripheral blood. The clonotype was recovered from a woman aged 70 to 79 with acute or convalescent COVID-19. The chain is built from TRBV2 and TRBJ2-3, with 8 nucleotides matching TRBD2. CDR3: CASRQRGGADTQYF. The CDR3 coding sequence is TGTGCCAGCAGACAACGGGGGGGGGCGGATACGCAGTATTTT.